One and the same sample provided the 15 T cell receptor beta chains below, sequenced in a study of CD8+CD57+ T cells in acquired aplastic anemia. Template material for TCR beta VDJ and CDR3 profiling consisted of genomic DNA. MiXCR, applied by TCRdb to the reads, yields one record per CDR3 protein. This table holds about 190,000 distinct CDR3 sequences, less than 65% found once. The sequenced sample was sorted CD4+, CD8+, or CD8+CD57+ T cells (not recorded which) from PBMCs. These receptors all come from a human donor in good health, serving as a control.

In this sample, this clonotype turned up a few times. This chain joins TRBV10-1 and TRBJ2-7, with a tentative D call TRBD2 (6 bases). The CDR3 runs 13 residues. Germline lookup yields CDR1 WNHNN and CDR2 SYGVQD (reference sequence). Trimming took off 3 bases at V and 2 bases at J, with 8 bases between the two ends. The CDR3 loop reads CASSDPGAYEQYF. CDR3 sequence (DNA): TGCGCCAGCAGTGATCCGGGGGCCTACGAGCAGTACTTC.

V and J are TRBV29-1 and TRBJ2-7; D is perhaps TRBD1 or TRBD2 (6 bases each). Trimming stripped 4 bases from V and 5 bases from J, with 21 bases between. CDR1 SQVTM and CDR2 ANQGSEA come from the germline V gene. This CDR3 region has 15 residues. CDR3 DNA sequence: TGCAGCGTTGCTCCGCGGGACACGGGGGCCGACGAGCAGTACTTC. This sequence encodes CSVAPRDTGADEQYF.

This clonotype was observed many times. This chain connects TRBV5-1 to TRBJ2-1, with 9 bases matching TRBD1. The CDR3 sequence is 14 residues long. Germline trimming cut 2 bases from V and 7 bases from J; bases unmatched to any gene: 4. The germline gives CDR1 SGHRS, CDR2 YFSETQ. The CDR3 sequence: CASSLQGALNEQFF. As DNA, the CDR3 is TGCGCCAGCAGCTTACAGGGGGCGCTGAATGAGCAGTTCTTC.

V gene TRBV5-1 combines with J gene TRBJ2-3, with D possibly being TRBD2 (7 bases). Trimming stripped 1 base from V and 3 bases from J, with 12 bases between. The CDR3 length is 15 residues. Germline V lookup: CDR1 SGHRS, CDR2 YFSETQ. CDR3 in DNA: TGCGCCAGCAGCTTGCGTGGGAGGGGGACAGATACGCAGTATTTT. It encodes CASSLRGRGTDTQYF.

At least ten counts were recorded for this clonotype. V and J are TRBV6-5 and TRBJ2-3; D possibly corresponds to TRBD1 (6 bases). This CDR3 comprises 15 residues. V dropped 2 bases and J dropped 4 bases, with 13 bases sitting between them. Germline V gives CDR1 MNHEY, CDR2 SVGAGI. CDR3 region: CASSYVGKGADTQYF. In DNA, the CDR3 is TGTGCCAGCAGTTACGTGGGAAAGGGGGCAGATACGCAGTATTTT.

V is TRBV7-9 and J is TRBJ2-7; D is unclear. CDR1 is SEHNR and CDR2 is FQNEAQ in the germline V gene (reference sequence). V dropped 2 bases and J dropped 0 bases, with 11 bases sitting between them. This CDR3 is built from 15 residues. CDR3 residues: CASSLLRGGSYEQYF. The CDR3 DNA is TGTGCCAGCAGCTTATTACGCGGCGGCTCCTACGAGCAGTACTTC.

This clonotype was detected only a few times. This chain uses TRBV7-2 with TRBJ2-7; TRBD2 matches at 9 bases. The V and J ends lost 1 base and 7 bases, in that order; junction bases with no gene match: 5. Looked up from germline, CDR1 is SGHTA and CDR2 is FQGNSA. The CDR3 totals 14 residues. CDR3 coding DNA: TGTGCCAGCAGCTTAGGGGAACTAGCGGGTGAGCAGTACTTC. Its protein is CASSLGELAGEQYF.

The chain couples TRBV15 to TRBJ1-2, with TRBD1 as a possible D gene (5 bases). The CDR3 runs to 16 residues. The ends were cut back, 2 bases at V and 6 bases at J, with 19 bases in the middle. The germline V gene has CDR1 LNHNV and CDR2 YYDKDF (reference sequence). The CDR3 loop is CATSRHDSFYRHGYTF. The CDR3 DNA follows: TGTGCCACCAGCAGACATGACTCATTTTACAGGCATGGCTACACCTTC. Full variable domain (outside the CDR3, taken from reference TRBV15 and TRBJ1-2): DAMVIQNPRYQVTQFGKPVTLSCSQTLNHNVMYWYQQKSSQAPKLLFHYYDKDFNNEADTPDNFQSRRPNTSFCFLDIRSPGLGDTAMYLCATSRHDSFYRHGYTFGSGTRLTVV.

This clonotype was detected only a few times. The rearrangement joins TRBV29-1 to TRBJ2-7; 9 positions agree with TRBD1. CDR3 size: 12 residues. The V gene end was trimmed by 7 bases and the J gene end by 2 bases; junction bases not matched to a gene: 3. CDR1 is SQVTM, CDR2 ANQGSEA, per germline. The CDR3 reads CSARDRAYEQYF. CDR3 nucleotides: TGCAGCGCCCGGGACAGGGCCTACGAGCAGTACTTC.

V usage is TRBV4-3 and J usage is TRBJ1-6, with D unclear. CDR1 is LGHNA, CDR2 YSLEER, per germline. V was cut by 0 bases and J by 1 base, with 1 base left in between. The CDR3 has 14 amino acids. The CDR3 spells CASSQESYNSPLHF. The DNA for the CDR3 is TGCGCCAGCAGCCAAGAGTCCTATAATTCACCCCTCCACTTT.

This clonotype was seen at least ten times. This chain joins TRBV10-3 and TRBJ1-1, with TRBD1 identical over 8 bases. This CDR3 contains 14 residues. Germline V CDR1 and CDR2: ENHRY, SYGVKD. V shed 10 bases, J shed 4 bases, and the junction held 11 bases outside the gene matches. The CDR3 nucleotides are TGTGCCAGCGAACCGGGACAGGCTAGCACTGAAGCTTTCTTT. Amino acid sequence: CASEPGQASTEAFF.

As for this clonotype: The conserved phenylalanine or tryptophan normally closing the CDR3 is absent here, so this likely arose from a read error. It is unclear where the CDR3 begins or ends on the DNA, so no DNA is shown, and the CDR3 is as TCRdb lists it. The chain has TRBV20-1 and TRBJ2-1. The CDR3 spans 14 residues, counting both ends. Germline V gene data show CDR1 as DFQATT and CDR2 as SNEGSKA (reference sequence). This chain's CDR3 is CSAKAPSSYNEQSL.

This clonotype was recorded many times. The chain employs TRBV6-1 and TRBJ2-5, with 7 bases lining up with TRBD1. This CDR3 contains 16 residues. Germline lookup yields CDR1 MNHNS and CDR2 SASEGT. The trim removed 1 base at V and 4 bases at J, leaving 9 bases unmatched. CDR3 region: CASSEEGALRTETQYF. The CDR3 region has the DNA TGTGCCAGCAGTGAAGAGGGGGCCTTAAGGACAGAGACCCAGTACTTC.

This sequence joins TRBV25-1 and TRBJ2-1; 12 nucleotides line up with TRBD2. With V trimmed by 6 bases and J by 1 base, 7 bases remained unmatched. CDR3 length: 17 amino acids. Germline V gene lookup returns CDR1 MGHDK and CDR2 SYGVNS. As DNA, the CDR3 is TGTGCCAGCAGGAAACTAGCGGGGGGTATTTCCTACAATGAGCAGTTCTTC. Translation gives CASRKLAGGISYNEQFF.

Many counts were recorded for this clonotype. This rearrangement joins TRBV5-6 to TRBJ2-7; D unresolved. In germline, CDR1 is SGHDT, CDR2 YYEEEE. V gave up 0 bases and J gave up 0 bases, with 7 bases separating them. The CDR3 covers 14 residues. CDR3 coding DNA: TGTGCCAGCAGCTTGGGTAGGACCTCCTACGAGCAGTACTTC. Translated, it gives CASSLGRTSYEQYF.